This T cell receptor beta chain comes out of a study of post-analysis software for immune sequencing data. Points from the study as a whole: Controls had lower frequencies than patients of 4 or 5 TRBV segments, which included TRBV5-6, TRBV5-1 and TRBV20-1.

With respect to this clonotype: Antigen unknown.

Sequencing libraries made from TCR beta cDNA carried unique molecular identifiers. Each CDR3 protein is one row after TCRdb ran MiXCR on the PCR reads. Among approximately 570,000 distinct CDR3 sequences, roughly two fifths were seen once, and the ten largest hold approximately 1.7%. From germline, CDR1 is ENHRY and CDR2 SYGVKD. Trimming removed 2 bases from V and 3 bases from J; junction bases left unmatched: 1. The length of the CDR3 is 14 residues. V and J are TRBV10-3 and TRBJ2-7, with 10 bases that match TRBD2. The sequenced sample was blood. The TCR comes from a girl between 5 and 17 years old with multiple sclerosis. The CDR3 reads CAISELAGDYEQYF. The CDR3 region has the DNA TGTGCCATCAGTGAGCTAGCGGGGGACTACGAGCAGTACTTC.